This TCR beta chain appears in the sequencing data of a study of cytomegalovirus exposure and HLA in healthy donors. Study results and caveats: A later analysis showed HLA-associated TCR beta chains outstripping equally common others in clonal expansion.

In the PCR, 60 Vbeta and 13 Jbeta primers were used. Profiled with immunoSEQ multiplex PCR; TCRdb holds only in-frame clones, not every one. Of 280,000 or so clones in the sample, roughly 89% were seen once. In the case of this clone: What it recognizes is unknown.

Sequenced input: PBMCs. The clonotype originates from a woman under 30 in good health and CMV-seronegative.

DNA for the CDR3: TGCGCCAGCAGCCCAAGGGGACAGGGGATCGACGAGCAGTACTTC. Protein product: CASSPRGQGIDEQYF. This chain links TRBV4-1 with TRBJ2-7; 10 bases map to TRBD1. The CDR3 totals 15 residues. Germline CDR1 and CDR2: MGHRA and YSYEKL. The V and J ends lost 4 bases and 5 bases, in that order; junction bases with no gene match: 8.